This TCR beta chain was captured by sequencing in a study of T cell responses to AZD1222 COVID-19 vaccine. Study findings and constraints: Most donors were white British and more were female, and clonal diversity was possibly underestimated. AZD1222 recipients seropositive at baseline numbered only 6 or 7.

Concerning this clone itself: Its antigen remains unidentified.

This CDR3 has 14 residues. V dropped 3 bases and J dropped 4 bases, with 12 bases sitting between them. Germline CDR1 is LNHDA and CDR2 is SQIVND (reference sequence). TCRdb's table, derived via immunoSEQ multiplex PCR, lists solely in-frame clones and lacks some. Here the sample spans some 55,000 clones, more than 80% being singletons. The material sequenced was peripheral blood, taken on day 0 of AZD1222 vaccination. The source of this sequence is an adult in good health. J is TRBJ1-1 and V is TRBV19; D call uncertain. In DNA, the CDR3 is TGTGCCAGTAGTATGATATCGCTCTCCACTGAAGCTTTCTTT. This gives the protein CASSMISLSTEAFF.